This paragraph reports one TCR beta chain. Its antigen is as yet unknown. These data are taken from a study of CD4 T cells in relation to SARS-CoV-2 and coronaviruses. Study information: The HLA restriction of the shared crossreactive spike epitopes was mapped.

Assay used: immunoSEQ multiplex PCR; TCRdb lists only in-frame clones, some missing. The data contain some 69,000 clones, less than 95% of them singletons. Unexposed donor CD4+ T cells date from about 2011-2018, before the COVID-19 pandemic. General observations from the study: Pre-pandemic and post-infection samples never came from the same donor. According to naive versus memory sequencing, detected responses are memory recall, not newly primed. Crossreactivity was assessed only for spike protein, not other viral proteins.

The CDR3 is made up of 12 amino acids. The germline CDR1 and CDR2 sequences are MDHEN and SYDVKM. V was trimmed by 2 bases and J by 6 bases, leaving 8 bases between them. The gene calls are TRBV28 and TRBJ2-7; D gene unclear. Sequencing was performed on naive CD4+ T cells from PBMCs. Subset of the sample: naive CD4+ T cells isolated by negative enrichment. The clonotype comes from a human donor in good health. CDR3 protein: CASSLAVAEQYF. Here the CDR3 DNA reads TGTGCCAGCAGTTTAGCGGTTGCCGAGCAGTACTTC.